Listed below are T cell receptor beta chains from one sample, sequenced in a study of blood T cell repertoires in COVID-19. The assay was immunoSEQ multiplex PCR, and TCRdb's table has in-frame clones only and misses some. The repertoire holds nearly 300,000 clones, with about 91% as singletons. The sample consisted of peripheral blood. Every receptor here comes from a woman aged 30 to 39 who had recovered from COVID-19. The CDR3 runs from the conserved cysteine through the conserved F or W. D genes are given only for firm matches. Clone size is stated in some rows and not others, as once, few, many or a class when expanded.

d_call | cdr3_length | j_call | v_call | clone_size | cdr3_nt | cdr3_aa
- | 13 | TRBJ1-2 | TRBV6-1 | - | TGTGCCAGCAGTGACCTCCTGAACTATGGCTACACCTTC | CASSDLLNYGYTF
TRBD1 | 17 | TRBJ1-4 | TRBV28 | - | TGTGCCAGCGTGGGGTTCGGACAGGGAGGGGCGTATCAAAGGCTGTTTTTT | CASVGFGQGGAYQRLFF
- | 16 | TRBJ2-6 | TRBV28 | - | TGTGCCAGCAGCCCGCCCAGGGGCTCTGGGGCCAACGTCCTGACTTTC | CASSPPRGSGANVLTF
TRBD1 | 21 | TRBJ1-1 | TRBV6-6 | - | TGTGCCAGCAGTCGCCATTCCGGGACAGGGAGAGGGGCCTGGGGTAGCACTGAAGCTTTCTTT | CASSRHSGTGRGAWGSTEAFF
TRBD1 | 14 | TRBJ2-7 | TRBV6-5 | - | TGTGCCAGCAGTAGGACAGGGGGCTCCTACGAGCAGTACTTC | CASSRTGGSYEQYF
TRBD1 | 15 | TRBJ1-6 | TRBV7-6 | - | TGTGCCAGCAGCCTAACACCGACAGGGAATTCACCCCTCCACTTT | CASSLTPTGNSPLHF
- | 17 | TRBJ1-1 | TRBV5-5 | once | TGTGCCAGCAGCTTGGCCCTGAGGGGAGGGATGAACACTGAAGCTTTCTTT | CASSLALRGGMNTEAFF
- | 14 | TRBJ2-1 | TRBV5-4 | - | TGTGCCAGCAGCTCCGGGACTTCCTACAATGAGCAGTTCTTC | CASSSGTSYNEQFF
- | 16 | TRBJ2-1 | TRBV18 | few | TGTGCCAGCTCACCCCTCCCGGGGTTTCTCTACAATGAGCAGTTCTTC | CASSPLPGFLYNEQFF
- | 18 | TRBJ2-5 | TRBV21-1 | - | TGTGCCAGCAGCCACCCAAGGACAGCCAGACCCCTCCAAGAGACCCAGTACTTC | CASSHPRTARPLQETQYF
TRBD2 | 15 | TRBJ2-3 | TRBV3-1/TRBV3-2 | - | TGTGCCAGCAGCCAAGCGGGAGGTGAATGGGATACGCAGTATTTT | CASSQAGGEWDTQYF
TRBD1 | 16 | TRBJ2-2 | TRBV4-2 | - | TGTGCCAGCAGCCAAGGACAGGGGCCTAACACCGGGGAGCTGTTTTTT | CASSQGQGPNTGELFF
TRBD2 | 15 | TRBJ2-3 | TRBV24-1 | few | TGTGCCACCAGTGATCCTAGCGGGGGGACAGATACGCAGTATTTT | CATSDPSGGTDTQYF
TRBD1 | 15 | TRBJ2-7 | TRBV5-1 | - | TGCGCCAGCGCAACAGGGGGCCTGAACTCCTACGAGCAGTACTTC | CASATGGLNSYEQYF
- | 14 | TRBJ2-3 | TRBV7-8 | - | TGTGCCAGCAGCTTACTAGAACCCCCAGATACGCAGTATTTT | CASSLLEPPDTQYF
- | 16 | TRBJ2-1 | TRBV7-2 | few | TGTGCCAGCAGCCCCTCTTGGGGTTTCGAGGGCAATGAGCAGTTCTTC | CASSPSWGFEGNEQFF
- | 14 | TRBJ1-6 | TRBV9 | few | TGTGCCAGCAGCAAGGGACCGGGGGTAGGACCCCTCCACTTT | CASSKGPGVGPLHF
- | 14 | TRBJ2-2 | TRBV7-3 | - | TGTGCCAGCAGCTTATACTCGAACACCGGGGAGCTGTTTTTT | CASSLYSNTGELFF
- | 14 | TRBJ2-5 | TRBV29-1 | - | TGCAGCGTTGAAGGGACTACTATTCAAGAGACCCAGTACTTC | CSVEGTTIQETQYF
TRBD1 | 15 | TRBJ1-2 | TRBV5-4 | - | TGTGCCAGCAGCCCAGACCGACAGGGTACCTATGGCTACACCTTC | CASSPDRQGTYGYTF
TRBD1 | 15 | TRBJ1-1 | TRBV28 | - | TGTGCCAGCAGCTACGCCGGGACAGGTAACACTGAAGCTTTCTTT | CASSYAGTGNTEAFF
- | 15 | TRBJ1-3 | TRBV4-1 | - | TGCGCCAGCAGCCAAGGAGAGATCTCTGGAAACACCATATATTTT | CASSQGEISGNTIYF
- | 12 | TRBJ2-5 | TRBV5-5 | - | TGTGCCAGCAGCTTGGCCTTAGAGACCCAGTACTTC | CASSLALETQYF
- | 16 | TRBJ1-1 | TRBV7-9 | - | TGTGCCAGCAGCTTAGTAGAGGGATCGGAAAACACTGAAGCTTTCTTT | CASSLVEGSENTEAFF
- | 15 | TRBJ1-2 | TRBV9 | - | TGTGCCAGCAGCCCCGGGGAAGGGCCGATCTATGGCTACACCTTC | CASSPGEGPIYGYTF
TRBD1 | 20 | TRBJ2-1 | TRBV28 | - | TGTGCCAGCAGAATCCGCCGGGACAGCATTCCGACCAACACCTACAATGAGCAGTTCTTC | CASRIRRDSIPTNTYNEQFF
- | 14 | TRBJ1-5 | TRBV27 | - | TGTGCCAGCAGTTTATACAGGGATACATCCCCCCAGCATTTT | CASSLYRDTSPQHF
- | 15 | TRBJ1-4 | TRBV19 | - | TGTGCCAGTAGTATCTCGTCGCAGGTTGGTGAAAAACTGTTTTTT | CASSISSQVGEKLFF
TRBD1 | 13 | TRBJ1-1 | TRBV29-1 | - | TGCAGCGTATCCGGGACAGTGAACACTGAAGCTTTCTTT | CSVSGTVNTEAFF
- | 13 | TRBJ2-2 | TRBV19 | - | TGTGCCAGTAGTGCAGGGAACACCGGGGAGCTGTTTTTT | CASSAGNTGELFF
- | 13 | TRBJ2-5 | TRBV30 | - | TGTGCCTGGAGCGGAACGGGGTGGGAGACCCAGTACTTC | CAWSGTGWETQYF
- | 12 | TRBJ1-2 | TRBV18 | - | TGTGCCAGCTCCGGACAGAACTATGGCTACACCTTC | CASSGQNYGYTF
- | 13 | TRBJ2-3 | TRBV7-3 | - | TGTGCCAGCAGCTTTAGGGGCGCAGATACGCAGTATTTT | CASSFRGADTQYF
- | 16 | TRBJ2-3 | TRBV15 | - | TGTGCCACCAGCAGAGATGGGGCAGGAAGCACAGATACGCAGTATTTT | CATSRDGAGSTDTQYF
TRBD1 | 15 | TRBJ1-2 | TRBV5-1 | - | TGCGCCAGCAGCCCTAACGGACAGGGGGCTAGAGGCTACACCTTC | CASSPNGQGARGYTF
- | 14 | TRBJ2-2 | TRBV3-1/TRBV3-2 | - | TGTGCCAGCAGTACTACTATGGGAGGCGGGGAGCTGTTTTTT | CASSTTMGGGELFF
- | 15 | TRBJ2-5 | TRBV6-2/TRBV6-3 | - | TGTGCCAGCAGTTACGGGGGGACAGCCGTGGTGGCCCAGTACTTC | CASSYGGTAVVAQYF
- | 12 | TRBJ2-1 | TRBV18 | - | TGTGCCAGCTCACTCGAGGTGGATGAGCAGTTCTTC | CASSLEVDEQFF
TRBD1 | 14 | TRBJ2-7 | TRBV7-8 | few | TGTGCCAGCAGCCATCGGGACAGAGCCTACGAGCAGTACTTC | CASSHRDRAYEQYF
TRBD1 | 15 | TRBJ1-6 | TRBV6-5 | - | TGTGCCAGCAGTCTAGGGACAGGCAATAATTCACCCCTCCACTTT | CASSLGTGNNSPLHF
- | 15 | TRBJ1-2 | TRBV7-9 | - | TGTGCCAGCAGCTTAGATGCGGCTGGGAGCTATGGCTACACCTTC | CASSLDAAGSYGYTF
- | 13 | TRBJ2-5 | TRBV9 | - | TGTGCCAGCAGCCGGGACTTTCAAGAGACCCAGTACTTC | CASSRDFQETQYF
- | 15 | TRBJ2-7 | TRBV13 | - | TGTGCCAGCAGCTTATCCCGCGGGGCGATCTACGAGCAGTACTTC | CASSLSRGAIYEQYF
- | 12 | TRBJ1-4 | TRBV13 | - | TGTGCCAGCAAAGGCGCAGGTGAAAAACTGTTTTTT | CASKGAGEKLFF
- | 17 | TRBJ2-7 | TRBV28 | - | TGTGCCAGCAGTTTATTGTCTTATAGGTCAGGGGTCCACGAGCAGTACTTC | CASSLLSYRSGVHEQYF
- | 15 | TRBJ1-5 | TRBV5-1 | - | TGCGCCAGCAGCTTGGATGGGGAGGGGGGGCAGCCCCAGCATTTT | CASSLDGEGGQPQHF
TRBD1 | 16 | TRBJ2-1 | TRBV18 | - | TGTGCCAGCTCACCAGACAGGGTTGAGGGTTACAATGAGCAGTTCTTC | CASSPDRVEGYNEQFF
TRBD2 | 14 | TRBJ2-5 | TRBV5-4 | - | TGTGCCAGCAGCGAGGTTAGCGGGGTGGAGACCCAGTACTTC | CASSEVSGVETQYF
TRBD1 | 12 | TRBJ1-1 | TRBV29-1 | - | TGCAGCGTTGAAGGGGGACAGACTGAAGCTTTCTTT | CSVEGGQTEAFF
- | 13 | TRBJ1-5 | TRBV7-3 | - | TGTGCCAGCAGCTTAGATCCCGCGGCGCCCCAGCATTTT | CASSLDPAAPQHF
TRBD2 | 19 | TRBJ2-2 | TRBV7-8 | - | TGTGCCAGCAGCTTATCACTCAGACCGGGACTAGGGCTCTCCGGGGAGCTGTTTTTT | CASSLSLRPGLGLSGELFF
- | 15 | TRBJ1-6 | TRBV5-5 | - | TGTGCCAGCAGCAGCAGCCAGAGACAAAATTCACCCCTCCACTTT | CASSSSQRQNSPLHF
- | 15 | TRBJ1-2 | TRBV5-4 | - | TGTGCCAGCAGCTTGGCAGACGGACAGTACTATGGCTACACCTTC | CASSLADGQYYGYTF
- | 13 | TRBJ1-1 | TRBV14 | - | TGTGCCAGCAGCCTAAGTAGGAGGGGTGAAGCTTTCTTT | CASSLSRRGEAFF
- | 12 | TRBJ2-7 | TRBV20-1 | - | TGCAGTGCTAGTAGTGGCAGTTACGAGCAGTACTTC | CSASSGSYEQYF
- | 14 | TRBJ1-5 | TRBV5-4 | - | TGTGCCAGCAGCTTGACAGGAAGCAATCAGCCCCAGCATTTT | CASSLTGSNQPQHF
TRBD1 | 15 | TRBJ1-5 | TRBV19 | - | TGTGCCAGTAGTGGACGGACAGGACCATATCAGCCCCAGCATTTT | CASSGRTGPYQPQHF
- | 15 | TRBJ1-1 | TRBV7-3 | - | TGTGCCAGCAGCTTATACAGGGTGGGGAACACTGAAGCTTTCTTT | CASSLYRVGNTEAFF
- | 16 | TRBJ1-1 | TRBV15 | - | TGTGCCACCAGCCAAGGAGGGGACCAATGGAACACTGAAGCTTTCTTT | CATSQGGDQWNTEAFF
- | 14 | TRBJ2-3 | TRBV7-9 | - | TGTGCCAGCACCCCGGTGTCTAGCACAGATACGCAGTATTTT | CASTPVSSTDTQYF